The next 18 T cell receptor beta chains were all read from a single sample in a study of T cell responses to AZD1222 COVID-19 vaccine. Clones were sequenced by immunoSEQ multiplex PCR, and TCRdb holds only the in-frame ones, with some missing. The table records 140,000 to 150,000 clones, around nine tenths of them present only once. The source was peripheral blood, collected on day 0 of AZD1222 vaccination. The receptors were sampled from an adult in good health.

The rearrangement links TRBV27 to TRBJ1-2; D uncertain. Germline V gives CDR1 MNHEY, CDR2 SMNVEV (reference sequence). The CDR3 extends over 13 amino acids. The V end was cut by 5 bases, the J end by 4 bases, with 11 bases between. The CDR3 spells CASSPGHLYGYTF. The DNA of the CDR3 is TGTGCCAGCAGTCCCGGGCACCTCTATGGCTACACCTTC.

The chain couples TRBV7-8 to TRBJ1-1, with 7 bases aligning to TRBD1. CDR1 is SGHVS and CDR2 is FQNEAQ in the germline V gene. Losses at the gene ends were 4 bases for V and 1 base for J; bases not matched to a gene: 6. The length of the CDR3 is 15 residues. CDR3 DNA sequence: TGTGCCAGCAGCTCAAGGACAGGATCGAACACTGAAGCTTTCTTT. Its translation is CASSSRTGSNTEAFF.

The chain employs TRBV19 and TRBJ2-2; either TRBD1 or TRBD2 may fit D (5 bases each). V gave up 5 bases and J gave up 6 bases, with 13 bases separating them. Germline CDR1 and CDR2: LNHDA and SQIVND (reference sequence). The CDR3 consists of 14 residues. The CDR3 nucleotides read TGTGCCAGTAGTTTTTTAGTGGGACCCGGGGAGCTGTTTTTT. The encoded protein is CASSFLVGPGELFF. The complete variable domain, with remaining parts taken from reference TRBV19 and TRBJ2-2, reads DGGITQSPKYLFRKEGQNVTLSCEQNLNHDAMYWYRQDPGQGLRLIYYSQIVNDFQKGDIAEGYSVSREKKESFPLTVTSAQKNPTAFYLCASSFLVGPGELFFGEGSRLTVL.

The CDR3 nucleotides read TGTGCCAGCAGCTTGGGCCTAACGAGCTCTGGAAACACCATATATTTT. Amino acids: CASSLGLTSSGNTIYF. The chain combines TRBV5-6 with TRBJ1-3; D gene unclear. The CDR3 loop spans 16 amino acids. The germline V gene encodes CDR1 SGHDT and CDR2 YYEEEE. Trimming removed 0 bases from V and 0 bases from J, with 10 bases in between.

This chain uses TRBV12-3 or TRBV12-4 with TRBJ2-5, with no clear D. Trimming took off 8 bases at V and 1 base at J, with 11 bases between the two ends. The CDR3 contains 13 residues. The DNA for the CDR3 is TGTGCCAGCGGCTTGGGTATCCAAGAGACCCAGTACTTC. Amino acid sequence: CASGLGIQETQYF.

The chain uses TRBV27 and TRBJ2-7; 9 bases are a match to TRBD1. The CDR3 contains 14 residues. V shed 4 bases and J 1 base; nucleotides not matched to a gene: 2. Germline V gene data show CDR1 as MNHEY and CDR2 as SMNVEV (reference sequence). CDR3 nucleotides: TGTGCCAGCAGTTCCGACAGGGGGTCCTACGAGCAGTACTTC. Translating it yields CASSSDRGSYEQYF.

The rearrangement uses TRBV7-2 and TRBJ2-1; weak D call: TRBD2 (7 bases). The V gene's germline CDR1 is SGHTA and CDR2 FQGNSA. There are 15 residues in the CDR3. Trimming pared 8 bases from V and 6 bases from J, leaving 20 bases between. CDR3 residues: CASLRAWGGSNEQFF. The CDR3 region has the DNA TGTGCCAGCTTGCGGGCGTGGGGGGGCTCCAATGAGCAGTTCTTC.

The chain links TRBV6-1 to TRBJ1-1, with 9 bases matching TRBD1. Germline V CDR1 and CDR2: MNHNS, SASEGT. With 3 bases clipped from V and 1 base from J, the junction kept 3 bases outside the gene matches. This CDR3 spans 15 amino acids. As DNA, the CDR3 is TGTGCCAGCAGTGAGGGGACAGGGCCGAACACTGAAGCTTTCTTT. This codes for CASSEGTGPNTEAFF.

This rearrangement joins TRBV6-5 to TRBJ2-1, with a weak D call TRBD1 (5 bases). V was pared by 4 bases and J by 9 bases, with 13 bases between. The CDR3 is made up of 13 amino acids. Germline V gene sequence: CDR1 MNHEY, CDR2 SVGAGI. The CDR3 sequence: CASSSIRVGEQFF. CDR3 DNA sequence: TGTGCCAGCAGTTCAATCAGGGTCGGTGAGCAGTTCTTC.

The CDR3 protein is CASSYHYEQYF. CDR3 in DNA: TGTGCCAGCAGCTACCACTACGAGCAGTACTTC. This chain links TRBV5-8 with TRBJ2-7; unclear D gene. The V gene lost 3 bases and the J gene lost 3 bases, with 4 bases spanning the gap. The CDR3 runs to 11 residues. Germline V gives CDR1 SGHTS, CDR2 YDEGEE. Full variable domain (missing parts from reference TRBV5-8 and TRBJ2-7): EAGVTQSPTHLIKTRGQQATLRCSPISGHTSVYWYQQALGLGLQFLLWYDEGEERNRGNFPPRFSGRQFPNYSSELNVNALELEDSALYLCASSYHYEQYFGPGTRLTVT.

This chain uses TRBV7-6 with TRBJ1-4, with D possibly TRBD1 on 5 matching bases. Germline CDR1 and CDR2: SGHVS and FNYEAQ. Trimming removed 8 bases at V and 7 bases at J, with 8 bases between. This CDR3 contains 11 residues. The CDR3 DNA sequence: TGTGCCAGCCGTAGGGGTGAAAAACTGTTTTTT. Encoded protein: CASRRGEKLFF.

CDR3 DNA sequence: TGTGCCAGCAGCCGAGACCTCAATTCACCCCTCCACTTT. Amino acids: CASSRDLNSPLHF. The chain uses TRBV3-1 (or the pseudogene TRBV3-2) and TRBJ1-6; unclear D gene. The germline V and J ends were trimmed by 4 bases and 7 bases, with 8 bases remaining between them. This CDR3 has 13 amino acids. Germline V CDR1 and CDR2: LGHDT, YNNKEL (reference sequence).

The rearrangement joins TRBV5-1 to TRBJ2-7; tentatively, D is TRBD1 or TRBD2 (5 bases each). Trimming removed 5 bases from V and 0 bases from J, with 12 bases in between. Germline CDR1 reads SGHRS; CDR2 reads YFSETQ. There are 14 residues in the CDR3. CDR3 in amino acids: CASREAGRSYEQYF. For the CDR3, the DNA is TGCGCCAGCAGGGAGGCAGGGCGCTCCTACGAGCAGTACTTC.

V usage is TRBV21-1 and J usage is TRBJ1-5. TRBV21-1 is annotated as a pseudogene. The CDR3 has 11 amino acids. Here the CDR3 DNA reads TGTGCCAGCACCGGGCACCAGCCCCAGCATTTT. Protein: CASTGHQPQHF.

This chain's CDR3 is CASSSGGATEAFF. CDR3 in DNA: TGTGCCAGCAGCTCAGGGGGCGCCACTGAAGCTTTCTTT. V gene TRBV11-3 combines with J gene TRBJ1-1; 8 bases match TRBD1. This CDR3 comprises 13 residues. Germline trimming cut 4 bases from V and 4 bases from J; bases unmatched to any gene: 2. Germline V gives CDR1 SGHNT, CDR2 YENEEA.

The CDR3 bases are TGTGCCAGCAAAATGAGCGGGAGGTTGGAGACCCAGTACTTC. Protein sequence: CASKMSGRLETQYF. The chain links TRBV27 to TRBJ2-5, with TRBD2 matching over 9 bases. CDR3 length: 14 residues. The germline CDR1 and CDR2 sequences are MNHEY and SMNVEV (reference sequence). Germline trimming cut 7 bases from V and 5 bases from J; bases unmatched to any gene: 8.

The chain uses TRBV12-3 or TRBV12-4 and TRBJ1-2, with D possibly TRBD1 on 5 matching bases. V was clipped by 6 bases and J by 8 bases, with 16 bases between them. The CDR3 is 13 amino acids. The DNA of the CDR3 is TGTGCCAGCAGCCCTACAGGTATCGCCGGCTACACCTTC. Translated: CASSPTGIAGYTF.

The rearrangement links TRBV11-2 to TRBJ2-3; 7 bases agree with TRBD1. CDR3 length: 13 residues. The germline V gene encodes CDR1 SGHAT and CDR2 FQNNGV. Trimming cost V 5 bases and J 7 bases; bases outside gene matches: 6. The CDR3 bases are TGTGCCAGCAGCCCCACGACAGGGTATACGCAGTATTTT. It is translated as CASSPTTGYTQYF.